This TCR beta chain was recovered during a study of T cell responses to AZD1222 COVID-19 vaccine (dated by TCRdb to the early 2020s). Looking at the study overall: TCR sequencing was performed for approximately 240 trial participants, of whom 207 were given two doses of AZD1222 and around 26 were given two doses of MenACWY control vaccine. Trial participants were enrolled by age into 18-55, 56-69 and 70-plus year subgroups, with roughly 160, 29 and 62 TCR-sequenced participants respectively.

The CDR3 regions of human TCRbeta chains were analyzed by immunosequencing. The paper's data handling went like this. Repertoire TCRs were matched against a reference library of SARS-CoV-2-specific TCRs generated with the MIRA antigen-specificity platform. Breadth was defined as the fraction of unique TCRs that were SARS-CoV-2-associated, and depth was defined as the fraction of total T cells that were SARS-CoV-2-associated. Using the MIRA data, every spike-specific TCR was mapped to the spike region that the TCR reacted to and assigned to either a CD4 or a CD8 class. Log10-transformed breadth and depth values were compared by one-way ANOVA with Sidak's multiple comparisons tests. Not all clones reach the TCRdb copy of this immuneACCESS table, which keeps in-frame sequences only. Checked studies attribute under half of the gap to unresolved V genes and leave the rest unexplained. Clone size and V and J calls were adopted from that table, with D and trimming inferred from the DNA. Across this sample there are around 130,000 clones, with roughly nine tenths seen only once. The ten largest account for approximately 9.8% of the sample.

The intended sense of this specimen's time point label: about 28 days (+/-7) after the second vaccine dose. AZD1222 recipients given second doses at about 4 weeks or at about 12 weeks were pooled, since spike-specific TCR depth and breadth were not found to differ between the two schedules. Vaccinee samples came from UK trials COV001 and COV002, including a single-blind randomized controlled phase 2/3 trial of AZD1222 (ChAdOx1 nCoV-19) in healthy adults. For TCRbeta chain sequencing, PBMC samples were collected from trial participants at day 0 and at day 28 after the second dose. Beyond this particular receptor, the publication reports: Vaccine-associated CD4 TCRs spanned the whole spike protein, with dominant responses in regions 160-218 and 743-854. After two AZD1222 doses, spike-specific TCR breadth and depth were significantly higher than at day 0 and than in MenACWY recipients. Participants were mostly white British, with more females than males. The authors suggested clonal diversity may have been underestimated. Reportedly, close to half of the unique spike-specific TCRs recognized epitopes lying outside the regions that are mutated in the B.1.351 and B.1.1.7 variants. Conclusions about previously exposed vaccinees were limited because only six AZD1222 recipients were SARS-CoV-2 seropositive at baseline. Because no day 14 peak-response samples were available, repertoires were characterized only after the peak T cell response. The 56-69-year group was small, and its depth increase did not reach significance, likely because of low power.

As for this clone: The antigen it recognizes is unknown. No base quality information exists; no much larger clone differs at one position.

Sequenced material: peripheral blood, taken 28 days after the second AZD1222 dose. The receptor's source is an adult who received the AZD1222 COVID-19 vaccine.

This receptor carries the CDR3 CSAGGPGEQFF. The DNA reads TGCAGTGCGGGAGGGCCGGGTGAGCAGTTCTTC. The rearranged segments are TRBV20-1 and TRBJ2-1; TRBD2 fits 7 bases in the junction. Looking up the germline V gene (reference sequence) yields CDR1 DFQATT and CDR2 SNEGSKA. Germline trimming amounts to 6 bases on V and 9 bases on J, with 5 as the count of junction bases outside the gene matches. From cysteine to phenylalanine, the CDR3 is 11 amino acids long. Only the CDR3 portion is preserved as DNA: 33 bases, with reading frame beginning at the first base.